The clone carrying this T cell receptor (beta chain) showed up just a few times. Its antigen remains unidentified. TCRdb re-analysed the 5' RACE reads in MiXCR, keeping a single row per CDR3 protein. In the table there are approximately 200,000 distinct CDR3 sequences, approximately 12% of which are singletons. This entry comes from a study of CD8 T cells in ankylosing spondylitis. The V segment lost 4 bases and the J segment 9 bases; nucleotides outside the gene matches: 8. Germline CDR1 SGHRS, CDR2 YFSETQ. The CDR3 consists of 15 residues. Overall study results and limits: The disease-linked clones had a CD8+ phenotype and low blood frequencies. Past research had described some motif variants in reactive arthritis synovial fluid and blood.

The material sequenced was blood, either unsorted or a sorted T cell fraction (not recorded which). The V call is TRBV5-1, the J call TRBJ2-1; 12 bases fit TRBD1. The source of this sequence is a female donor with ankylosing spondylitis or in good health (not recorded which). DNA of the CDR3: TGCGCCAGCAGCCTGATCGGGACAGGGGGCTCTGAGCAGTTCTTC. Translated: CASSLIGTGGSEQFF.